The 20 T cell receptor beta chains reported below all come from one sample, sequenced in a study of CXCR3-negative and CXCR3-positive naive CD8 T cells. The libraries of TRB cDNA were constructed through 5' RACE using UMI labels. Using the 5' RACE reads, TCRdb records one entry per CDR3 protein without DNA. This sample contains under 30,000 distinct CDR3 sequences. The material sequenced was memory CD8+ T cells from blood. The receptors were gathered from a human donor in good health. Some clones in this sample may be carry-over from other donors' samples.

This chain joins TRBV28 and TRBJ2-3; absent DNA, TCRdb's TRBD1 call cannot be checked. CDR3 length equals 14 residues. The germline CDR1 and CDR2 sequences are MDHEN and SYDVKM. The CDR3 here is CASSVRQGTDTQYF. Full variable domain (outside the CDR3, taken from reference TRBV28 and TRBJ2-3): DVKVTQSSRYLVKRTGEKVFLECVQDMDHENMFWYRQDPGLGLRLIYFSYDVKMKEKGDIPEGYSVSREKKERFSLILESASTNQTSMYLCASSVRQGTDTQYFGPGTRLTVL.

This chain connects TRBV5-1 to TRBJ2-2; TCRdb's D gene call, TRBD2, goes unchecked for lack of DNA. Germline V gene sequence: CDR1 SGHRS, CDR2 YFSETQ. The CDR3 covers 18 residues. CDR3 sequence reads: CASSLGLAGDPNTGELFF.

The chain has TRBV29-1 and TRBJ2-1; as DNA is missing, the TRBD1 call by TCRdb cannot be tested. This CDR3 has 15 residues. In germline, CDR1 is SQVTM, CDR2 ANQGSEA. CDR3 residues: CSVEAGADFTDEQFF.

By frequency, this clonotype registers large. V is TRBV5-1 and J is TRBJ2-3. This CDR3 is built from 12 residues. Per the germline V gene, CDR1 is SGHRS and CDR2 is YFSETQ. The CDR3 here is CASSLEEDTQYF.

V gene TRBV19 combines with J gene TRBJ1-1; TCRdb indicates TRBD1, and absent DNA this call remains unverified. The CDR3 is 13 residues long. Germline CDR1 reads LNHDA; CDR2 reads SQIVND (reference sequence). The CDR3 sequence: CASSPGLGTEAFF.

The V call is TRBV7-9, the J call TRBJ1-2; as DNA is missing, the TRBD1 call by TCRdb cannot be tested. CDR3 length: 16 residues. Per germline, CDR1 SEHNR and CDR2 FQNEAQ (reference sequence). The CDR3 is CASSFPRDRVFYGYTF. Using reference TRBV7-9 and TRBJ1-2 for the parts outside the CDR3, the full variable domain is DTGVSQNPRHKITKRGQNVTFRCDPISEHNRLYWYRQTLGQGPEFLTYFQNEAQLEKSRLLSDRFSAERPKGSFSTLEIQRTEQGDSAMYLCASSFPRDRVFYGYTFGSGTRLTVV.

The chain joins TRBV28 to TRBJ1-5; as DNA is missing, the TRBD1 call by TCRdb cannot be tested. Germline V gene data show CDR1 as MDHEN and CDR2 as SYDVKM. The CDR3 spans 12 residues. The CDR3 protein is CASYTGYQPQHF.

This rearrangement joins TRBV28 to TRBJ2-7. The CDR3 runs 11 residues. Germline V gives CDR1 MDHEN, CDR2 SYDVKM. CDR3 sequence reads: CASSPAYEQYF.

According to its frequency, this clonotype is medium-sized. This sequence joins TRBV7-8 and TRBJ2-1. CDR3 size: 15 residues. CDR1 is SGHVS, CDR2 FQNEAQ, per germline. The CDR3 region is CASSLALSSYNEQFF. The full variable domain, with the rest looked up from reference TRBV7-8 and TRBJ2-1, is GAGVSQSPRYKVAKRGQDVALRCDPISGHVSLFWYQQALGQGPEFLTYFQNEAQLDKSGLPSDRFFAERPEGSVSTLKIQRTQQEDSAVYLCASSLALSSYNEQFFGPGTRLTVL.

CDR3 sequence: CSARDLGAPTYNEQFF. The chain is built from TRBV20-1 and TRBJ2-1; TCRdb outputs TRBD1, but without DNA this stays unchecked. The CDR3 spans 16 residues. Germline V gene lookup returns CDR1 DFQATT and CDR2 SNEGSKA (reference sequence).

This chain uses TRBV6-5 with TRBJ2-1; TCRdb picks TRBD1, but there is no DNA to check that call. CDR1 is MNHEY and CDR2 is SVGAGI in the germline V gene. This CDR3 has 12 amino acids. CDR3 sequence reads: CASRGAYNEQFF.

The genes are TRBV6-2 or TRBV6-3 and TRBJ2-7. From germline, CDR1 is MNHEY and CDR2 SVGEGT. There are 11 residues in the CDR3. CDR3 amino acids: CASTYTYEQYF.

V is TRBV28 and J is TRBJ2-1; checking the TCRdb D call of TRBD2 is not possible without DNA. CDR1 and CDR2 from the germline V gene are MDHEN and SYDVKM. The CDR3 is 17 residues long. The CDR3 here is CASSPPPRLGSYNEQFF.

This sequence joins TRBV28 and TRBJ1-4; TCRdb picks TRBD1, but there is no DNA to check that call. The CDR3 consists of 15 residues. Per the germline V gene, CDR1 is MDHEN and CDR2 is SYDVKM. CDR3 sequence: CASSQHGGLEEKLFF.

This chain links TRBV29-1 with TRBJ2-5; TCRdb returns TRBD1, unconfirmable since there is no DNA. Germline CDR1 and CDR2: SQVTM and ANQGSEA. This CDR3 region has 15 residues. The CDR3 region is CSVAGTGGFQETQYF.

The J gene is TRBJ2-5, the V gene TRBV5-1; TCRdb gives TRBD2 as the D gene, but with no DNA this cannot be confirmed. The germline V gene encodes CDR1 SGHRS and CDR2 YFSETQ. This CDR3 is built from 18 residues. The CDR3 sequence is CASSFGYGLAGGLETQYF.

The chain couples TRBV7-9 to TRBJ2-5; lacking DNA, the TRBD1 call made by TCRdb goes unchecked. Per germline, CDR1 SEHNR and CDR2 FQNEAQ (reference sequence). This CDR3 is built from 13 residues. CDR3 loop: CASTPGTEETQYF.

The gene calls are TRBV4-3 and TRBJ1-6. The CDR3 spans 16 residues. CDR1 and CDR2 (germline): LGHNA, YSLEER. The CDR3 loop reads CASSQDGLSYNSPLHF.

The rearrangement uses TRBV4-3 and TRBJ2-7; the D call of TRBD2 rests on TCRdb alone, since no DNA is present to check it. Germline-derived CDR1 and CDR2 are LGHNA and YSLEER. The CDR3 has 14 residues. The CDR3 sequence: CASSQLAGAREQYF.

This sequence joins TRBV12-3 or TRBV12-4 and TRBJ2-1. This CDR3 contains 13 residues. The CDR3 here is CASSSILYGEQFF.